A single T cell receptor beta chain is shown here with its context. Authors' analysis steps: Amplification from reference gene primers served as the basis for estimated nucleated cell counts. TCRdb keeps only in-frame clones here, not all; method: immunoSEQ multiplex PCR. V, J and clone size were drawn from that table, and D and trimming were deduced from the DNA. The sample includes 32,000 or so clones, around nine tenths of them seen just once. These data come from a study of blood T cell repertoires in COVID-19. Looking at the study overall: T cells, B-cell-depleted T cells, or PBMCs supplied cDNA or gDNA.

The CDR3 runs to 14 residues. Per germline, CDR1 SGHRS and CDR2 YFSETQ. V shed 1 base and J shed 5 bases, with 13 bases lying between them. The material sequenced was peripheral blood. This clonotype was obtained from an older man with acute or convalescent COVID-19. The chain uses TRBV5-1 and TRBJ2-7; D remains unclear. CDR3 residues: CASSLKDKPNEQYF. DNA for the CDR3: TGCGCCAGCAGCTTGAAAGACAAGCCTAACGAGCAGTACTTC.